A selection of T cell receptor beta chains follows, all from one sample in a study of shared clonotypes between healthy human individuals. Clones were read by immunoSEQ multiplex PCR, and TCRdb kept only the in-frame ones, dropping some. The repertoire consists of roughly 2 million clones, with around 95% occurring once and the leading ten covering over 0.1%. Sequencing used naive CD4+ T cells sorted from blood. These receptors were obtained from a young man in good health. Both conserved end residues are part of each CDR3.

v_call: TRBV18
j_call: TRBJ2-1
cdr3_aa: CASSPLEGAYNEQFF

v_call: TRBV30
j_call: TRBJ1-2
cdr3_aa: CAWSARGTRGLYGYTF

v_call: TRBV10-1
j_call: TRBJ2-2
cdr3_aa: CASSERRGNTGELFF

v_call: TRBV7-2
j_call: TRBJ2-5
cdr3_aa: CASSSLVLAGGFQETQYF

v_call: TRBV10-2
j_call: TRBJ2-7
cdr3_aa: CASSARYSPYEQYF

v_call: TRBV19
j_call: TRBJ1-1
cdr3_aa: CASSSTGQRNTEAFF

v_call: TRBV18
j_call: TRBJ2-4
cdr3_aa: CASSPDRGYLAYIQYF

v_call: TRBV5-1
j_call: TRBJ2-2
cdr3_aa: CASSLAGGGAFTGELFF

v_call: TRBV2
j_call: TRBJ2-7
cdr3_aa: CASSEQAANEQYF

v_call: TRBV30
j_call: TRBJ2-3
cdr3_aa: CAWSGGGDTDTQYF

v_call: TRBV9
j_call: TRBJ2-2
cdr3_aa: CASSVLGINTGELFF

v_call: TRBV2
j_call: TRBJ1-1
cdr3_aa: CASRRGTEAFF

v_call: TRBV2
j_call: TRBJ2-1
cdr3_aa: CASRTGGGWSGSSYNEQFF

v_call: TRBV7-2
j_call: TRBJ2-3
cdr3_aa: CASSLIAGMRTDTQYF

v_call: TRBV2
j_call: TRBJ2-3
cdr3_aa: CASSLSRANTQYF

v_call: TRBV2
j_call: TRBJ1-2
cdr3_aa: CASSGTVLANYGYTF

v_call: TRBV2
j_call: TRBJ2-1
cdr3_aa: CASSEEVRALF

v_call: TRBV6-5
j_call: TRBJ2-3
cdr3_aa: CASSRTGGHGDTQYF

v_call: TRBV15
j_call: TRBJ2-1
cdr3_aa: CATSRGSGNDVKKARYNEQFF

v_call: TRBV6-5
j_call: TRBJ1-3
cdr3_aa: CASSYSGVRNTIYF

v_call: TRBV4-2
j_call: TRBJ1-4
cdr3_aa: CASTVSGDLGSEKLFF

v_call: TRBV6-1
j_call: TRBJ2-7
cdr3_aa: CASSEGARHEQYF

v_call: TRBV6-5
j_call: TRBJ2-7
cdr3_aa: CASGPFRYEQYF

v_call: TRBV30
j_call: TRBJ2-3
cdr3_aa: CAWSVWGGENTDTQYF

v_call: TRBV6-5
j_call: TRBJ2-7
cdr3_aa: CASSYSRALAAYEQYF